Described below is a single TCR beta chain sequence and its context. TCRdb keeps only in-frame clones here, not all; method: immunoSEQ multiplex PCR. The data contain around 190,000 clones, over 75% of them singletons. The study recruited people aged about 18 to 90 years across about 25 US areas. This entry is derived from a study of blood T cell repertoires in COVID-19. The sample taken for sequencing was PBMCs or T cells enriched from blood (not recorded which). This receptor was identified in a man aged 35 to 55 who had recovered from COVID-19.

The CDR3 nucleotides are TGTGCCAGCAGTTGGTCCAGGAATGAAAAACTGTTTTTT. Translating gives CASSWSRNEKLFF. The chain couples TRBV6-5 to TRBJ1-4; D is uncertain. V was clipped by 4 bases and J by 5 bases, with 8 bases between them. The CDR3 length is 13 residues. Germline lookup yields CDR1 MNHEY and CDR2 SVGAGI.